These 26 T cell receptor beta chains share one sample of origin, sequenced in a study of shared clonotypes between healthy human individuals. Data came from immunoSEQ multiplex PCR; TCRdb stores just in-frame clones and leaves some out. Here the sample spans about 2.4 million clones, under 95% being singletons. Sequenced input: naive CD4+ T cells from PBMCs. Subset of the sample: CD45RA+ positively selected. These receptor sequences come from a man between 18 and 29 years old in good health. Some clones in this sample may be carry-over from other donors' samples.

The chain joins TRBV29-1 to TRBJ2-5; 8 positions agree with TRBD1. Trimming took 3 bases from V and 1 from J; bases not matched to a gene: 1. Germline-derived CDR1 and CDR2 are SQVTM and ANQGSEA. CDR3 length: 13 residues. The CDR3 nucleotides are TGCAGCGTTGACCAGGGGGCCCAAGAGACCCAGTACTTC. It specifies CSVDQGAQETQYF.

This chain links TRBV7-8 with TRBJ2-7; the match to TRBD2 covers 7 bases. The CDR3 spans 17 residues. Germline CDR1 and CDR2: SGHVS and FQNEAQ. J gave up 6 bases and V 1 base, and 15 bases lay outside the gene matches. Written as DNA, the CDR3 is TGTGCCAGCAGCTTAGGGACTAGTAAATTCCGGCCCTTCGAGCAGTACTTC. It specifies CASSLGTSKFRPFEQYF.

This clone has a single count. The chain joins TRBV30 to TRBJ1-6; TRBD1 aligns across 10 bases. Trimming cost V 7 bases and J 9 bases; bases outside gene matches: 12. Germline V CDR1 and CDR2: GTSNPN, SVGIG (reference sequence). This CDR3 region has 15 residues. The CDR3 DNA reads as TGTGCCTCGTCACCCGGGACAGGGGTTCGTTCACCCCTCCACTTT. As protein: CASSPGTGVRSPLHF.

The count of this clone is one. The chain has TRBV29-1 and TRBJ1-1, with 9 bases fitting TRBD1. Germline CDR1 is SQVTM and CDR2 is ANQGSEA. J was trimmed by 2 bases and V by 4 bases; bases with no gene match: 8. The CDR3 consists of 15 residues. CDR3 loop: CSVVTGTGLNTEAFF. The CDR3 DNA reads as TGCAGCGTTGTTACCGGGACAGGGCTAAACACTGAAGCTTTCTTT.

With regard to this clone: Other DNA sequences in the sample encode the same CDR3. This chain connects TRBV5-1 to TRBJ2-7, with D perhaps matching TRBD2 (6 bases). This CDR3 comprises 15 residues. V was trimmed by 0 bases and J by 2 bases, leaving 12 bases between them. Germline-derived CDR1 and CDR2 are SGHRS and YFSETQ. The CDR3 DNA is TGCGCCAGCAGCTTGGGCGGGACGGCCACCTACGAGCAGTACTTC. Translation: CASSLGGTATYEQYF.

The chain couples TRBV29-1 to TRBJ2-7, with 10 bases identical to TRBD1. Germline lookup yields CDR1 SQVTM and CDR2 ANQGSEA. The length of the CDR3 is 15 residues. V dropped 0 bases and J dropped 2; count of bases not matched to a gene: 4. The CDR3 is CSVEDWTGGAYEQYF. The DNA of the CDR3 is TGCAGCGTTGAAGACTGGACAGGGGGGGCCTACGAGCAGTACTTC.

The J gene is TRBJ1-1, the V gene TRBV2; TRBD1 matches 7 bases. After removal of 7 bases from V and 4 bases from J, the junction contained 12 bases not matched to a gene. This CDR3 is 15 amino acids long. CDR1 SNHLY and CDR2 FYNNEI come from the germline V gene. The CDR3 bases are TGTGCCAGCATGACAGGGACAGATCCGGGCACTGAAGCTTTCTTT. It codes for CASMTGTDPGTEAFF.

The CDR3 loop reads CASSLSTSGTGDRKETQYF. For the CDR3, the DNA is TGTGCCAGCAGTTTATCGACATCCGGGACCGGAGACCGAAAAGAGACCCAGTACTTC. The chain couples TRBV27 to TRBJ2-5; D possibly uses TRBD1 or TRBD2 (5 bases each). Germline V lookup: CDR1 MNHEY, CDR2 SMNVEV (reference sequence). V shed 0 bases and J shed 3 bases, with 23 bases lying between them. The CDR3 totals 19 residues.

This chain connects TRBV27 to TRBJ2-1, with no clear D. There are 17 residues in the CDR3. Germline lookup yields CDR1 MNHEY and CDR2 SMNVEV (reference sequence). Deletions cut 3 bases from V and 2 bases from J, with 17 bases between. CDR3 nucleotides: TGTGCCAGCAGTTTCCCCCCGAGAGGAAGGCCCTACAATGAGCAGTTCTTC. Amino acids: CASSFPPRGRPYNEQFF.

CDR3 sequence reads: CAWSLGGGVNRFSNYGYTF. CDR3 coding DNA: TGTGCCTGGAGTCTTGGAGGGGGTGTAAACAGGTTTTCTAACTATGGCTACACCTTC. The chain recombines TRBV30 with TRBJ1-2; TRBD1 is a possible D gene (6 bases). The CDR3 covers 19 residues. The V end was cut by 2 bases, the J end by 0 bases, with 25 bases between. CDR1 and CDR2 (germline): GTSNPN, SVGIG (reference sequence).

This clone was recorded once. The rearrangement joins TRBV27 to TRBJ1-6, with D possibly being TRBD1 (6 bases). The CDR3 is 15 amino acids. V was pared by 0 bases and J by 7 bases, with 10 bases between. CDR1 is MNHEY and CDR2 is SMNVEV in the germline V gene (reference sequence). CDR3 protein: CASSLSSQGNSPLHF. CDR3 sequence (DNA): TGTGCCAGCAGTTTATCGTCCCAGGGGAATTCACCCCTCCACTTT.

On this clone itself: Other DNA sequences from this sample encode an identical CDR3 as well. The chain has TRBV10-3 and TRBJ1-2; a possible D gene is TRBD1 (5 bases). The germline gives CDR1 ENHRY, CDR2 SYGVKD. The CDR3 runs 14 residues. Trimming took 4 bases from V and 4 from J, leaving 13 bases between them. The CDR3 nucleotides are TGTGCCATCAGTGGGGACCGGGACGGCTATGGCTACACCTTC. Its translation is CAISGDRDGYGYTF.

The chain links TRBV7-9 to TRBJ1-4, with unresolved D. With 5 bases removed from V and 8 bases from J, the gap between germline ends came to 12 bases. Per the germline V gene, CDR1 is SEHNR and CDR2 is FQNEAQ (reference sequence). The CDR3 has 13 amino acids. CDR3 DNA sequence: TGTGCCAGCAGCCGCAACAACTACGAAAAACTGTTTTTT. It yields the protein CASSRNNYEKLFF.

This clone was seen once. The chain links TRBV6-5 to TRBJ2-2; D is unclear. V dropped 0 bases and J dropped 2 bases, with 10 bases sitting between them. The CDR3 length is 16 residues. Germline V gene data show CDR1 as MNHEY and CDR2 as SVGAGI. CDR3: CASSYSGSGNTGELFF. CDR3 sequence (DNA): TGTGCCAGCAGTTACTCGGGAAGTGGCAACACCGGGGAGCTGTTTTTT.

The chain couples TRBV28 to TRBJ1-1, with 10 positions matching TRBD1. Trimming at V came to 7 bases and at J to 2 bases, leaving 10 bases not matched to a gene. CDR3 length equals 16 residues. The germline V gene has CDR1 MDHEN and CDR2 SYDVKM. The CDR3 spells CASTPSGQGFNTEAFF. The CDR3 DNA reads TGTGCCAGCACCCCCTCGGGACAGGGGTTTAACACTGAAGCTTTCTTT. Combining the CDR3 with reference TRBV28 and TRBJ1-1 gives the whole variable domain DVKVTQSSRYLVKRTGEKVFLECVQDMDHENMFWYRQDPGLGLRLIYFSYDVKMKEKGDIPEGYSVSREKKERFSLILESASTNQTSMYLCASTPSGQGFNTEAFFGQGTRLTVV.

The J gene is TRBJ1-3, the V gene TRBV7-2; D not certain. Looked up from germline, CDR1 is SGHTA and CDR2 is FQGNSA. Trimming removed 0 bases at V and 0 bases at J, with 6 bases between. The CDR3 contains 15 residues. The CDR3 bases are TGTGCCAGCAGCTTAGCTCTAACCTCTGGAAACACCATATATTTT. Translating it yields CASSLALTSGNTIYF.

This clone has only a few counts. This chain joins TRBV5-1 and TRBJ1-4; D possibly corresponds to TRBD1 (5 bases). V was shortened by 1 base and J by 8 bases, with 12 bases between the two germline ends. The CDR3 spans 14 residues. Germline assignment: CDR1 SGHRS and CDR2 YFSETQ. In nucleotides, the CDR3 is TGCGCCAGCAGCTTGTCCAGGGTTGAAGAAAAACTGTTTTTT. It is translated as CASSLSRVEEKLFF.

This clone was observed once. The chain carries TRBV28 and TRBJ2-3; 9 bases are shared with TRBD1. After removal of 8 bases from V and 3 bases from J, the junction contained 9 bases not matched to a gene. CDR1 is MDHEN and CDR2 is SYDVKM in the germline V gene. This CDR3 contains 15 residues. The CDR3 spells CASGNRGRRTDTQYF. In DNA, the CDR3 is TGTGCCAGCGGGAACAGGGGGCGAAGGACAGATACGCAGTATTTT.

The chain combines TRBV2 with TRBJ2-1; a weak D match, TRBD2 (6 bases). Between the trimmed V and J ends, which lost 4 bases and 5 bases, there was a span of 24 bases. CDR1 and CDR2 (germline): SNHLY, FYNNEI. CDR3 length: 18 amino acids. CDR3 DNA sequence: TGTGCCAGCAGTGCCCTGCTCCGGGGCCCTAGGACTAACAATGAGCAGTTCTTC. It encodes CASSALLRGPRTNNEQFF.

The V call is TRBV18, the J call TRBJ2-1; D is unresolved. Between the trimmed V and J ends, which lost 6 bases and 5 bases, there was a span of 5 bases. Germline V CDR1 and CDR2: KGHSH, LQKENI. CDR3 size: 11 residues. CDR3 nucleotides: TGTGCCAGCTCTACCCACAATGAGCAGTTCTTC. Protein sequence: CASSTHNEQFF. The complete variable domain, with remaining parts taken from reference TRBV18 and TRBJ2-1, reads NAGVMQNPRHLVRRRGQEARLRCSPMKGHSHVYWYRQLPEEGLKFMVYLQKENIIDESGMPKERFSAEFPKEGPSILRIQQVVRGDSAAYFCASSTHNEQFFGPGTRLTVL.

The chain couples TRBV29-1 to TRBJ2-1, with D perhaps matching TRBD1 or TRBD2 (5 bases each). The CDR3 spans 12 residues. Germline V gene lookup returns CDR1 SQVTM and CDR2 ANQGSEA. V was trimmed by 6 bases and J by 3 bases, leaving 9 bases between them. The CDR3 nucleotides are TGCAGCGTAGTGGGGGTCTACAATGAGCAGTTCTTC. Translated: CSVVGVYNEQFF.

This clone was picked up one time. This chain links TRBV5-1 with TRBJ1-1; no clear D. CDR3 length: 13 amino acids. The ends were cut back, 4 bases at V and 10 bases at J, with 17 bases in the middle. Germline CDR1 reads SGHRS; CDR2 reads YFSETQ. The CDR3 coding sequence is TGCGCCAGCAGCCCACGCGGCCCCTACCCAGCTTTCTTT. Residues: CASSPRGPYPAFF.

This clone appeared a single time. The chain combines TRBV27 with TRBJ2-1, with 9 bases lining up with TRBD1. Germline values: CDR1 MNHEY, CDR2 SMNVEV (reference sequence). With 8 bases clipped from V and 4 bases from J, the junction kept 6 bases outside the gene matches. This CDR3 is built from 14 residues. This CDR3 reads CASGRDRVYNEQFF. CDR3 sequence (DNA): TGTGCCAGCGGAAGGGACAGGGTTTACAATGAGCAGTTCTTC.

This chain uses TRBV7-9 with TRBJ1-2; no clear D gene. V was pared by 0 bases and J by 3 bases, with 11 bases between. The CDR3 has 15 residues. Germline V gene sequence: CDR1 SEHNR, CDR2 FQNEAQ (reference sequence). The DNA of the CDR3 is TGTGCCAGCAGCTTAGCGGGGAGAGGGCACTATGGCTACACCTTC. Translating gives CASSLAGRGHYGYTF.

The J gene is TRBJ2-5, the V gene TRBV5-1; TRBD2 agrees at 12 bases. This CDR3 has 14 amino acids. From germline, CDR1 is SGHRS and CDR2 YFSETQ. V lost 0 bases, J lost 8 bases, and 2 bases stayed unmatched. The DNA of the CDR3 is TGCGCCAGCAGCTTGGGGACTAGCGGGGCTACCCAGTACTTC. This encodes CASSLGTSGATQYF.

The chain links TRBV18 to TRBJ2-7; perhaps D is TRBD1 or TRBD2 (5 bases each). The length of the CDR3 is 14 residues. V gave up 2 bases and J gave up 6 bases, with 14 bases separating them. The germline gives CDR1 KGHSH, CDR2 LQKENI. CDR3: CASSPIGTRGEQYF. In nucleotides, the CDR3 is TGTGCCAGCTCACCAATTGGGACCCGAGGCGAGCAGTACTTC.